Only one count was recorded for the clone carrying this T cell receptor (beta chain). Its antigen is not known. The data were obtained in a study of OX40 agonist ivuxolimab in advanced cancers. The investigators sampled blood at baseline, at cycle 4 day 1, and at cycle 7 day 1. TCRdb keeps only in-frame clones here, not all; method: immunoSEQ multiplex PCR. Of tens of thousands of clones in the sample, 80% to 95% were seen once. V lost 5 bases to trimming and J lost 1 base, with 14 bases between them. Germline loops: CDR1 SGHTA, CDR2 FQGTGA. There are 15 residues in the CDR3. Findings and caveats of the study: Both blood CD4+ and CD8+ T cells showed clonal growth by week 6 at 0.1 to 3.0 mg/kg.

This sequence joins TRBV7-3 and TRBJ1-1; tentative D call: TRBD1 (6 bases). Sample: CD4+ or CD8+ T cells sorted from blood, taken in a trial of the OX40 agonist ivuxolimab. This receptor was taken from an adult with an advanced solid tumor such as melanoma, head and neck, liver or kidney cancer. The CDR3 sequence is CASSIEGGPNTEAFF. For the CDR3, the DNA is TGTGCCAGCAGCATTGAGGGGGGCCCGAACACTGAAGCTTTCTTT.